The present T cell receptor (beta chain) was sequenced within a study of blood T cell repertoires in COVID-19. Overall study context: Samples taken during acute and convalescent COVID-19 were collected in the United States, Italy and Spain. T cells, B-cell-depleted T cells, or PBMCs supplied cDNA or gDNA.

J was trimmed by 2 bases and V by 6 bases; bases with no gene match: 4. The germline gives CDR1 MNHEY, CDR2 SVGAGI. This CDR3 has 13 amino acids. Original analysis: Amplification with reference gene primers provided the estimates of nucleated cell counts. The table came from immunoSEQ multiplex PCR; TCRdb's copy has only in-frame clones and leaves some out. D and trimming come from the DNA, and the V and J calls and clone size come from that table. The sample lists approximately 260,000 clones; roughly 80% were seen once. The receptor was isolated from a woman of 80 years or more with acute or convalescent COVID-19. Sequenced sample: peripheral blood. The chain recombines TRBV6-5 with TRBJ2-7; 7 bases agree with TRBD2. The CDR3 spells CASSGTTTYEQYF. The CDR3 coding sequence is TGTGCCAGCAGCGGGACTACCACCTACGAGCAGTACTTC.